Listed here are 15 T cell receptor beta chains from one sample, sequenced in a study of tumor-infiltrating lymphocytes in primary liver carcinoma. Unsorted whole blood served as the source of blood RNA, and germline DNA was extracted as well. Constant-region priming of around 500 ng total RNA yielded TCR beta cDNA. Construction of TCR beta libraries relied on three successive nested multiplex PCR rounds employing slightly modified ARM-PCR. Investigators reported that the first two PCR rounds, at roughly 11 cycles each, used TRBV1-TRBV30 forward primers with a C-beta reverse primer. MiXCR was run by TCRdb on the multiplex PCR reads, yielding one entry per CDR3 protein. The sample lists about 330,000 distinct CDR3 sequences, less than 70% occurring once. The sequencing input was peripheral blood. All receptors come from a man in his forties or fifties with primary liver carcinoma and hepatitis B virus infection.

In regard to this clonotype: An end of the junction differs from the germline gene, which may be a read error. The V gene is TRBV10-3, the J gene TRBJ2-3, with TRBD2 as a possible D gene (6 bases). Per the germline V gene, CDR1 is ENHRY and CDR2 is SYGVKD. The CDR3 contains 17 residues. The CDR3 nucleotides read TGTGCCATCAGCGAGTCGGAGAAGGGATCTAGCGCAGATACGCAGTATTTT. As protein: CAISESEKGSSADTQYF.

The rearrangement joins TRBV15 to TRBJ2-1; D gene unclear. The V and J ends lost 9 bases and 0 bases respectively, with 12 bases between them. The CDR3 runs to 14 residues. Per the germline V gene, CDR1 is LNHNV and CDR2 is YYDKDF (reference sequence). Here the CDR3 reads CATKKLSSYNEQFF. The CDR3 bases are TGTGCCACTAAAAAGCTGAGCTCCTACAATGAGCAGTTCTTC.

The CDR3 bases are TGTGCCAGCAGCCGAGAACTAGCGGGATACACCGGGGAGCTGTTTTTT. This gives the protein CASSRELAGYTGELFF. The V and J genes are TRBV28 and TRBJ2-2; 10 nucleotides align to TRBD2. The CDR3 is made up of 16 amino acids. With 6 bases clipped from V and 3 bases from J, the junction kept 7 bases outside the gene matches. Germline CDR1 MDHEN, CDR2 SYDVKM.

As for this clonotype: The conserved final phenylalanine or tryptophan is absent from the CDR3, which likely points to a read error. The chain combines TRBV11-2 with TRBJ2-5; the D is unclear. The germline CDR1 and CDR2 sequences are SGHAT and FQNNGV. CDR3 length equals 13 residues. The germline V and J ends were trimmed by 2 bases and 0 bases, with 4 bases remaining between them. CDR3 region: CASSLTDQETQYL. The CDR3 bases are TGTGCCAGCAGCTTAACAGACCAAGAGACCCAGTACCTT.

This clonotype has ten or more counts. The chain recombines TRBV11-2 with TRBJ1-1; 7 bases are a match to TRBD1. This CDR3 contains 14 residues. With 4 bases clipped from V and 0 bases from J, the junction kept 2 bases outside the gene matches. Germline V gene sequence: CDR1 SGHAT, CDR2 FQNNGV. CDR3 sequence reads: CASSSDRVNTEAFF. The CDR3 DNA reads as TGTGCCAGCAGCTCCGACAGGGTGAACACTGAAGCTTTCTTT.

Concerning this clonotype itself: It may be a read error: a sequence one base away is much more abundant. The chain links TRBV6-6 to TRBJ2-1, with a possible D match to TRBD2 (6 bases). CDR1 is MNHNY and CDR2 is SVGAGI in the germline V gene (reference sequence). This CDR3 has 15 residues. V shed 6 bases and J shed 8 bases, with 20 bases lying between them. CDR3 DNA sequence: TGTGCCAGCAGGGAGCGGGTGGGCCTATCTCATGAGCAGTTCTTC. Encoded protein: CASRERVGLSHEQFF.

Regarding this clonotype: At one end, the junction sequence differs from germline, possibly due to a read error. J is TRBJ2-2 and V is TRBV11-2; D possibly corresponds to TRBD1 (6 bases). CDR1 is SGHAT and CDR2 is FQNNGV in the germline V gene. The length of the CDR3 is 15 residues. The CDR3 is CTSGPRTAKTGELFF. The CDR3 nucleotides are TGTACCAGCGGCCCCCGGACAGCGAAAACCGGGGAGCTGTTTTTT. The variable domain in full, completed from reference TRBV11-2 and TRBJ2-2, reads EAGVAQSPRYKIIEKRQSVAFWCNPISGHATLYWYQQILGQGPKLLIQFQNNGVVDDSQLPKDRFSAERLKGVDSTLKIQPAKLEDSAVYLCTSGPRTAKTGELFFGEGSRLTVL.

This clonotype was recorded once. A much larger clone lies one base from this, so it may be a read error. CDR3 region: CVSSYYSGVNQPQHF. The CDR3 DNA reads as TGTGTCAGCAGTTACTATTCAGGGGTCAATCAGCCCCAGCATTTT. The chain is built from TRBV6-6 and TRBJ1-5; D is perhaps TRBD1 (6 bases). Germline values: CDR1 MNHNY, CDR2 SVGAGI (reference sequence). CDR3 length: 15 residues.

Note on this clonotype: A junction end diverges from the germline sequence, so it may reflect a read error. The rearrangement links TRBV11-2 to TRBJ2-5; D call uncertain. The CDR3 contains 14 residues. Germline-derived CDR1 and CDR2 are SGHAT and FQNNGV. The CDR3, as DNA: TGTGCCATCAGCTTAGATTACGGCAGACGGACCCAGTACTTC. It codes for CAISLDYGRRTQYF. The full variable domain, with the rest looked up from reference TRBV11-2 and TRBJ2-5, is EAGVAQSPRYKIIEKRQSVAFWCNPISGHATLYWYQQILGQGPKLLIQFQNNGVVDDSQLPKDRFSAERLKGVDSTLKIQPAKLEDSAVYLCAISLDYGRRTQYFGPGTRLLVL.

The chain is built from TRBV7-3 and TRBJ2-5; D might be TRBD2 (6 bases). With 2 bases removed from V and 7 bases from J, the gap between germline ends came to 14 bases. Germline lookup yields CDR1 SGHTA and CDR2 FQGTGA. This CDR3 is 14 amino acids long. This chain's CDR3 is CASSLPGEVGTQYF. DNA for the CDR3: TGTGCCAGCAGCTTACCGGGAGAGGTTGGGACCCAGTACTTC.

Remarks on this clonotype: Mismatch with germline at one junction end may stem from a read error. The V and J genes are TRBV11-2 and TRBJ2-3; D ambiguous. The CDR3 is 14 amino acids. From germline, CDR1 is SGHAT and CDR2 FQNNGV. The CDR3 is CASSLGSFTDAQYF. The CDR3 DNA sequence: TGTGCCAGCAGCTTAGGGTCGTTCACAGATGCGCAGTACTTT.

The CDR3: CASSLVRGGTDTQYF. The CDR3 nucleotides are TGCGCCAGCAGCTTGGTCAGGGGAGGCACAGATACGCAGTATTTT. The chain couples TRBV5-1 to TRBJ2-3; D might be TRBD1 (6 bases). Trimming took off 0 bases at V and 1 base at J, with 9 bases between the two ends. Germline CDR1 SGHRS, CDR2 YFSETQ. This CDR3 region has 15 residues.

The chain employs TRBV6-5 and TRBJ2-4; 8 bases align to TRBD2. The CDR3 has 16 amino acids. The germline V gene has CDR1 MNHEY and CDR2 SVGAGI. The V gene end was trimmed by 5 bases and the J gene end by 13 bases; junction bases not matched to a gene: 19. CDR3 loop: CASSGSSGNPKKIQYF. The CDR3, as DNA: TGTGCCAGCAGTGGGAGTAGCGGGAACCCCAAAAAGATCCAGTACTTC.

Notes on this clonotype: Since a much larger clone is just one base distant, this may be a read error. This chain connects TRBV4-3 to TRBJ2-5, with TRBD1 matching over 8 bases. Looked up from germline, CDR1 is LGHNA and CDR2 is YSLEER. The V and J ends lost 1 base and 4 bases, in that order; junction bases with no gene match: 11. The CDR3 runs to 17 residues. The CDR3 is CASSQGRGRLRVETQYF. The CDR3 bases are TGCGCCAGCAGCCAAGGCAGGGGGCGCTTAAGGGTAGAGACCCAGTACTTC.

About this clonotype itself: The junction differs from germline at one of its ends, possibly a read error. V gene TRBV7-9 combines with J gene TRBJ1-2, with unresolved D. CDR3 length: 11 residues. The germline CDR1 and CDR2 sequences are SEHNR and FQNEAQ (reference sequence). The CDR3 DNA sequence: TGTACCAGCAGCTTTGGGGTTGGCTACACCTTC. This codes for CTSSFGVGYTF.